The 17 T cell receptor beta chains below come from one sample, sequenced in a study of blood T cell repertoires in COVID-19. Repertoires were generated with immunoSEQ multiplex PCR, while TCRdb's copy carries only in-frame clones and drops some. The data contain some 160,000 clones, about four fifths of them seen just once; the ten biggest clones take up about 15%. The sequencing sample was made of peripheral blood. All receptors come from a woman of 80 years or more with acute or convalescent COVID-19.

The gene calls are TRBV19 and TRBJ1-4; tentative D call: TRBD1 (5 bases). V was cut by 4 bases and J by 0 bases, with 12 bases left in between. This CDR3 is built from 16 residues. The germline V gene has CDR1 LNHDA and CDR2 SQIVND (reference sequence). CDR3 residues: CASSSQGGATNEKLFF. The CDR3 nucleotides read TGTGCCAGTAGTAGCCAGGGAGGCGCAACTAATGAAAAACTGTTTTTT.

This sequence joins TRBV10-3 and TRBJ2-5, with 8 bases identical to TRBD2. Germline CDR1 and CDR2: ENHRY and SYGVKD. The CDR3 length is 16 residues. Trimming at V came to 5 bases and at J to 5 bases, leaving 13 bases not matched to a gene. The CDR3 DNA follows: TGTGCCATCAGTTCTCGACAACTAGCGGAGGGGGAGACCCAGTACTTC. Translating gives CAISSRQLAEGETQYF.

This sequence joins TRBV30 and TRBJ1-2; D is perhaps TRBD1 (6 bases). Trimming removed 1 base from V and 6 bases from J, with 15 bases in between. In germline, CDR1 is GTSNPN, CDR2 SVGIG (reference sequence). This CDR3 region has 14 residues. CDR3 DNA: TGTGCCTGGAGTGAACACATCAGGGGAAATGGCTACACCTTC. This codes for CAWSEHIRGNGYTF.

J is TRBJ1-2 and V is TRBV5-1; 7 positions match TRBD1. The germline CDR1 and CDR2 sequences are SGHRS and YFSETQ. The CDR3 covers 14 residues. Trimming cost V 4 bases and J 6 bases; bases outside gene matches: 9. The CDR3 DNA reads TGCGCCAGCAGCACAAGCACACAGGGGAATGGCTACACCTTC. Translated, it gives CASSTSTQGNGYTF.

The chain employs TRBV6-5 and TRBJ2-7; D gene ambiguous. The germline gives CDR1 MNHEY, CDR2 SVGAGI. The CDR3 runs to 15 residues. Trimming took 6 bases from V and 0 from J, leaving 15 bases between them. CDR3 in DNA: TGTGCCAGCAGCCCGAGCCAGGTAAGCTCCTACGAGCAGTACTTC. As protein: CASSPSQVSSYEQYF.

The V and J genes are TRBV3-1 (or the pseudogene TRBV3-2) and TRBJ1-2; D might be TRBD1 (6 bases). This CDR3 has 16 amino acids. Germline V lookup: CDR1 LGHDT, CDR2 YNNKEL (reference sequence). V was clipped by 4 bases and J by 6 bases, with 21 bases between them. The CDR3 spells CASSPTGGGPIHGYTF. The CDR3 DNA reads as TGTGCCAGCAGCCCCACGGGCGGGGGGCCGATTCATGGCTACACCTTC.

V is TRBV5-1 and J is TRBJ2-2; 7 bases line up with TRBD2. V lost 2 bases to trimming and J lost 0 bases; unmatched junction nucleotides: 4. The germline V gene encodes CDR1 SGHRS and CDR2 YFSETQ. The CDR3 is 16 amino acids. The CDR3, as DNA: TGCGCCAGCAGCTTTGGGAGGGCCTCGAACACCGGGGAGCTGTTTTTT. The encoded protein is CASSFGRASNTGELFF.

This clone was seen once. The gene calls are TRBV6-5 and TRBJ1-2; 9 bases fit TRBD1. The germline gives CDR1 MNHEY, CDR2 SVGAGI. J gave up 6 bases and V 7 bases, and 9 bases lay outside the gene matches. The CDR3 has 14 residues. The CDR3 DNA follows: TGTGCCAGCACCTCAGGACAGGGGAGTAATGGCTACACCTTC. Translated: CASTSGQGSNGYTF.

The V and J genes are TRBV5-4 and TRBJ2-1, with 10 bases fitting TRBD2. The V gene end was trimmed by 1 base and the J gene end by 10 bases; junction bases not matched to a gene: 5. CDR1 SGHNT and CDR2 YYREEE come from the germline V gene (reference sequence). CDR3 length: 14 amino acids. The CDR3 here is CASSLLAGAREQFF. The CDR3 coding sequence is TGTGCCAGCAGCTTGCTAGCGGGAGCGCGCGAGCAGTTCTTC. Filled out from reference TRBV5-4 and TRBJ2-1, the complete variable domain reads ETGVTQSPTHLIKTRGQQVTLRCSSQSGHNTVSWYQQALGQGPQFIFQYYREEENGRGNFPPRFSGLQFPNYSSELNVNALELDDSALYLCASSLLAGAREQFFGPGTRLTVL.

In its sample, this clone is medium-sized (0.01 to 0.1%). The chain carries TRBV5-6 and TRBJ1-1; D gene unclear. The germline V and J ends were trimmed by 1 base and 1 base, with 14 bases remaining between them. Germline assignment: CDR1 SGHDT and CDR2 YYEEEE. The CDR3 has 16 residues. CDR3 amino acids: CASSLLGAGGNTEAFF. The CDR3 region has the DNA TGTGCCAGCAGCTTGTTGGGAGCCGGTGGGAACACTGAAGCTTTCTTT.

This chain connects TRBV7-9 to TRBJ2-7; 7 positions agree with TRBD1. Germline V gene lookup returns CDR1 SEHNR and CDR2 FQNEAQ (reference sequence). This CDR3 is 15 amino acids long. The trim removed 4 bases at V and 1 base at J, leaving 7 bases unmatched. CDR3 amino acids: CASSSRDSGSYEQYF. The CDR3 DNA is TGTGCCAGCAGCTCTCGGGACAGTGGATCCTACGAGCAGTACTTC.

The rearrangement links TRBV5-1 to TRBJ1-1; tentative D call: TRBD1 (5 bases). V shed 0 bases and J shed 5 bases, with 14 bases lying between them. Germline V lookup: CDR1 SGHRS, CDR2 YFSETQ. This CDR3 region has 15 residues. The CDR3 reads CASSLAPGDWTEAFF. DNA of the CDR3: TGCGCCAGCAGCTTGGCCCCGGGGGATTGGACTGAAGCTTTCTTT.

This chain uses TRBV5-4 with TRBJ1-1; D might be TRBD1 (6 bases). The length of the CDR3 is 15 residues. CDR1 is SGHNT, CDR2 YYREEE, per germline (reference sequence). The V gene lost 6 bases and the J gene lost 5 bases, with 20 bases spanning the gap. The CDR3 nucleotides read TGTGCCAGCAACTTCGCAGGGGCCTCGGGGACTGAAGCTTTCTTT. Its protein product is CASNFAGASGTEAFF.

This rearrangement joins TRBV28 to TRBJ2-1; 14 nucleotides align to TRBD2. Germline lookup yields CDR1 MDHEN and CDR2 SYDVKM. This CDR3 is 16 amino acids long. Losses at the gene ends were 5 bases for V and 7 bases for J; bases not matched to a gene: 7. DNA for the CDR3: TGTGCCAGCAGTCCCCCGGGACTAGCGGGAGTTAATGAGCAGTTCTTC. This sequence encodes CASSPPGLAGVNEQFF.

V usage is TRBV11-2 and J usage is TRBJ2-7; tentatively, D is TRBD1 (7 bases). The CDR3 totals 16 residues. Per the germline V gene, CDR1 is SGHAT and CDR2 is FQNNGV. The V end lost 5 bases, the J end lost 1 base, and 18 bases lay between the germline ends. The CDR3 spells CASSRGLAGGSYEQYF. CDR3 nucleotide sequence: TGTGCCAGCAGCCGTGGCTTGGCAGGGGGGTCCTACGAGCAGTACTTC.

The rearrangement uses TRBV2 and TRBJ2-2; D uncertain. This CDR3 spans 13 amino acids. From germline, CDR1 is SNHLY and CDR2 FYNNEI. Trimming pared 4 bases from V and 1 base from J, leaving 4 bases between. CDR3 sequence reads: CASSGQNTGELFF. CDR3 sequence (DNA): TGTGCCAGCAGTGGACAGAACACCGGGGAGCTGTTTTTT.

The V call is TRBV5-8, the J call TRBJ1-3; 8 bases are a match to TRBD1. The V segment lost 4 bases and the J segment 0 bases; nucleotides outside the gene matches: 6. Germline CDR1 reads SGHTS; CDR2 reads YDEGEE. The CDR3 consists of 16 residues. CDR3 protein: CASSGGQASSGNTIYF. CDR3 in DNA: TGTGCCAGCAGCGGGGGACAGGCGAGCTCTGGAAACACCATATATTTT.